This record covers a single T cell receptor (beta chain). The antigen is undetermined. Profiling relied on immunoSEQ multiplex PCR, and the TCRdb table lists in-frame clones only, not all of them. The sample holds approximately 4,800 clones; about two thirds are singletons and the top ten take over 6.5%. V was shortened by 7 bases and J by 3 bases, with 7 bases between the two germline ends. This CDR3 is built from 13 residues. The V gene's germline CDR1 is MNHEY and CDR2 SVGAGI. This specimen comes from a study of coeliac disease. The study, taken as a whole, reports: Intraepithelial and lamina propria fractions were not highly pure, so cross-contamination was possible. Active celiac intraepithelial and lamina propria samples had lower TRB and TRG clonality than control samples.

The chain carries TRBV6-5 and TRBJ2-6; D is undetermined. The sequence was collected from a woman under 30 with active celiac disease. The sample comprised intraepithelial lymphocytes from the gut. The CDR3 DNA is TGTGCCAGCACTGCCGGTGGGGCCAACGTCCTGACTTTC. Translating it yields CASTAGGANVLTF.